Below are 2 T cell receptor beta chains sequenced from a single sample in a study of blood T cell repertoires in COVID-19. The data were produced by immunoSEQ multiplex PCR, yet TCRdb's version contains in-frame clones alone and is incomplete. Of about 330,000 clones in the sample, more than 80% are singletons; the top ten hold 5% to 7.5%. The sequencing input was peripheral blood. These receptor sequences come from a young man who had recovered from COVID-19.

The chain uses TRBV6-1 and TRBJ1-6; possible D gene TRBD1, 5 bases. The CDR3 extends over 16 amino acids. With 0 bases removed from V and 5 bases from J, the gap between germline ends came to 11 bases. The germline V gene has CDR1 MNHNS and CDR2 SASEGT. This chain's CDR3 is CASSEAGVRDNSPLHF. For the CDR3, the DNA is TGTGCCAGCAGTGAAGCTGGGGTCAGGGATAATTCACCCCTCCACTTT.

With regard to this clone: The same CDR3 is also encoded by other DNA sequences in this sample. The chain couples TRBV9 to TRBJ2-2; the match to TRBD2 covers 7 bases. The CDR3 runs to 14 residues. The V gene's germline CDR1 is SGDLS and CDR2 YYNGEE. The ends lost 0 bases at V and 4 bases at J; junction bases unmatched: 0. CDR3 bases: TGTGCCAGCAGCGTAGGGGGGGGCACCGGGGAGCTGTTTTTT. Translated: CASSVGGGTGELFF. Together with reference TRBV9 and TRBJ2-2, the CDR3 gives the full variable domain: DSGVTQTPKHLITATGQRVTLRCSPRSGDLSVYWYQQSLDQGLQFLIQYYNGEERAKGNILERFSAQQFPDLHSELNLSSLELGDSALYFCASSVGGGTGELFFGEGSRLTVL.